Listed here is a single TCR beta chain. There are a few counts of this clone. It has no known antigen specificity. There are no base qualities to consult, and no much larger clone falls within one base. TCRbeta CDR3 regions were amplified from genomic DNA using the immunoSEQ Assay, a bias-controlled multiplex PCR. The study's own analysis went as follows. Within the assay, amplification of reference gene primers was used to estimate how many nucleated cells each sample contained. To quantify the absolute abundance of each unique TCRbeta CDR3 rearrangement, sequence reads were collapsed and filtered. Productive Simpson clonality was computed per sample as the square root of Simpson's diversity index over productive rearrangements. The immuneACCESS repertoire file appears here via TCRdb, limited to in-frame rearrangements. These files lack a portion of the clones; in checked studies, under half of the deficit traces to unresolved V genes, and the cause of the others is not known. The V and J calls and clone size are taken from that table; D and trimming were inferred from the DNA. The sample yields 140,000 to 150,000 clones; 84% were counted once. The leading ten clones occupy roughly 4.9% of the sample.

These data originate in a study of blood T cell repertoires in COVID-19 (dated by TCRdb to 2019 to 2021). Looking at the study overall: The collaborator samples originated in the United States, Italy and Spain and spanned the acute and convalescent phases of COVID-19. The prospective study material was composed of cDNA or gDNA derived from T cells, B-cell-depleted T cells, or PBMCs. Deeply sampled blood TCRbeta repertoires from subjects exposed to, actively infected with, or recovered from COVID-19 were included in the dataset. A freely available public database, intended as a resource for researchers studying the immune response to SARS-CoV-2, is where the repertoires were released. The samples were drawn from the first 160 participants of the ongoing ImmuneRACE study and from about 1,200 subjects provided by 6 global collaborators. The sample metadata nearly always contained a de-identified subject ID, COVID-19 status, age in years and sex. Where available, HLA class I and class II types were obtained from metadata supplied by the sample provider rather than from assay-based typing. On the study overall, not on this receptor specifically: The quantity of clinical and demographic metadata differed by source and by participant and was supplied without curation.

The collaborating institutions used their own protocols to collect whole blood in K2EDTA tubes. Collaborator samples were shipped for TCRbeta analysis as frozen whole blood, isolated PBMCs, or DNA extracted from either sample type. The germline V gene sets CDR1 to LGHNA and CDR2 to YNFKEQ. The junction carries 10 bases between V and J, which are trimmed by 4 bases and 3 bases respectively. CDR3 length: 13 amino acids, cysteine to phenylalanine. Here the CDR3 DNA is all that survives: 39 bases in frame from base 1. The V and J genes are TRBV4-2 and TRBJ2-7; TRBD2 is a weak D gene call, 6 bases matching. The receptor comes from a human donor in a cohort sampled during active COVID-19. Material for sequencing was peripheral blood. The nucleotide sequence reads TGTGCCAGCAGCCCCCAGGGAGGCTACGAGCAGTACTTC. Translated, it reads CASSPQGGYEQYF.